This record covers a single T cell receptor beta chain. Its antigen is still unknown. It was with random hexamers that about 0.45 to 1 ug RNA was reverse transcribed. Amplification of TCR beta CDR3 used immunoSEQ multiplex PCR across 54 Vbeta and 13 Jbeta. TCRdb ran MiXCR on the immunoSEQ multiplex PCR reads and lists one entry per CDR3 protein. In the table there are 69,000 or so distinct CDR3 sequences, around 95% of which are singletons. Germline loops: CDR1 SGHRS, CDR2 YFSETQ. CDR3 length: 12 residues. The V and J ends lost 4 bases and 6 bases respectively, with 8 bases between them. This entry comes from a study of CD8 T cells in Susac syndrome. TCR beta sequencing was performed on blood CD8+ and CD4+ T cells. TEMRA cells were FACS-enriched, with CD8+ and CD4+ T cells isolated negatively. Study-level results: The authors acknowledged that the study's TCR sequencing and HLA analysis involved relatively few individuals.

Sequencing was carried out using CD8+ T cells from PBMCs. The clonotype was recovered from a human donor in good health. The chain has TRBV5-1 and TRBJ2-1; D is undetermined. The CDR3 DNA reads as TGCGCCAGCAGCGTAAAAGGCAATGAGCAGTTCTTC. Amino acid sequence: CASSVKGNEQFF.